Shown below are 6 T cell receptor beta chains from a single sample sequenced in a study of cytomegalovirus exposure and HLA in healthy donors. 60 Vbeta and 13 Jbeta primers were used in PCR. The method was immunoSEQ multiplex PCR; TCRdb's version includes in-frame clones alone and lacks a portion of them. The sample includes approximately 190,000 clones, 81% of them seen just once. The source material was PBMCs. These receptors originate from a man between 50 and 59 years old in good health and CMV-seronegative.

This sequence joins TRBV5-1 and TRBJ2-5, with a tentative D call TRBD1 (6 bases). V gave up 2 bases and J gave up 3 bases, with 8 bases separating them. Germline assignment: CDR1 SGHRS and CDR2 YFSETQ. CDR3 size: 13 residues. The CDR3 protein is CASSLQGKETQYF. The DNA of the CDR3 is TGCGCCAGCAGCTTACAGGGAAAAGAGACCCAGTACTTC.

This sequence joins TRBV19 and TRBJ1-2; D remains ambiguous. The CDR3 is made up of 16 amino acids. V was clipped by 0 bases and J by 4 bases, with 15 bases between them. Germline V CDR1 and CDR2: LNHDA, SQIVND (reference sequence). CDR3 in DNA: TGTGCCAGTAGTATAGATCCTCTGACTGATATCTATGGCTACACCTTC. As protein: CASSIDPLTDIYGYTF.

Remarks on this clone: This same CDR3 is encoded by further DNA sequences in the sample. The chain joins TRBV4-1 to TRBJ2-1; D unresolved. The V gene lost 0 bases and the J gene lost 10 bases, with 16 bases spanning the gap. The CDR3 has 15 amino acids. Germline V gene lookup returns CDR1 MGHRA and CDR2 YSYEKL. The CDR3 spells CASSQDEARKNEQFF. The CDR3, as DNA: TGCGCCAGCAGCCAAGATGAGGCTAGAAAAAACGAGCAGTTCTTC.

V usage is TRBV19 and J usage is TRBJ2-1, with 9 bases matching TRBD2. The V gene end was trimmed by 7 bases and the J gene end by 8 bases; junction bases not matched to a gene: 15. The CDR3 has 16 amino acids. Germline V gene data show CDR1 as LNHDA and CDR2 as SQIVND (reference sequence). CDR3 sequence: CASTLSRAGGGHEQFF. The CDR3 DNA follows: TGTGCCAGTACCCTTTCCCGAGCGGGGGGCGGGCATGAGCAGTTCTTC.

The V call is TRBV5-5, the J call TRBJ2-2, with a possible D match to TRBD2 (6 bases). Germline CDR1 and CDR2: SGHKS and YYEKEE (reference sequence). The CDR3 runs 17 residues. Trimming removed 0 bases from V and 2 bases from J, with 14 bases in between. This CDR3 is CASSLVWRELNTGELFF. Written as DNA, the CDR3 is TGTGCCAGCAGCTTGGTATGGCGGGAATTAAACACCGGGGAGCTGTTTTTT.

The chain employs TRBV7-4 and TRBJ2-5, with a possible D match to TRBD2 (6 bases). The CDR3 sequence is 14 residues long. Germline values: CDR1 SGHVT, CDR2 SQSDAQ. Trimming took off 3 bases at V and 1 base at J, with 9 bases between the two ends. CDR3 nucleotide sequence: TGTGCCAGCAGCTTGGGACTCCGCCAAGAGACCCAGTACTTC. Its translation: CASSLGLRQETQYF.